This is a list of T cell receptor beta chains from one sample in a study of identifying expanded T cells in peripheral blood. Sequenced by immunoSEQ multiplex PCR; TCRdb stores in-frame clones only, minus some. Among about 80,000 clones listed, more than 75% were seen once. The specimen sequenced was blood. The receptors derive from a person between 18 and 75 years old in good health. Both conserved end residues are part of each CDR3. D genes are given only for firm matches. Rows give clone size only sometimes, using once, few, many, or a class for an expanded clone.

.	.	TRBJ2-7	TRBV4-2	TGTGCCAGCAGCCAAGTGAGTCTGTCCACCGTGCCTTACGAGCAGTACTTC	CASSQVSLSTVPYEQYF
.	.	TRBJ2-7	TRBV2	TGTGCCAGCAGTAGTCAGTCCTACGAGCAGTACTTC	CASSSQSYEQYF
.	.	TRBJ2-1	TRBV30	TGTGCCTGGCGGCCCGAGGGCGTCGAGCAGTTCTTC	CAWRPEGVEQFF
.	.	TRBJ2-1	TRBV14	TGTGCCAGCAGCTGGGACGTCTACAATGAGCAGTTCTTC	CASSWDVYNEQFF
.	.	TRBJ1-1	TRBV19	TGTGCCAGTAGTATAGTCGGACTATCTGAAGCTTTCTTT	CASSIVGLSEAFF
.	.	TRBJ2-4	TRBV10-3	TGTGCCATCAGTGGGGGAACAGCCGGAAACATTCAGTACTTC	CAISGGTAGNIQYF
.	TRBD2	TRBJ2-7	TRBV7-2	TGTGCCAGCAGCTTAAGGCTAGCGGGGGCCGAGCAGTACTTC	CASSLRLAGAEQYF
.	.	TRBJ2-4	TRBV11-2	TGTGCCAGCAGCTTGGACATGGCCAAAAACATTCAGTACTTC	CASSLDMAKNIQYF
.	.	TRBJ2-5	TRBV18	TGTGCCAGCTCACCGTCTCAGGCTACAGAGACCCAGTACTTC	CASSPSQATETQYF
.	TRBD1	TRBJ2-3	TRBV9	TGTGCCAGCAGCCTTAGGGGGCAGGGTGAAGATACGCAGTATTTT	CASSLRGQGEDTQYF
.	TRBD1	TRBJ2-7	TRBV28	TGTGCCAGCAGTTCCCCCCACAGGGGGGCCTACGAGCAGTACTTC	CASSSPHRGAYEQYF
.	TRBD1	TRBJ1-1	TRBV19	TGTGCCAGTAGTAGAGGGACAGGGGAAGTGGTCACTGAAGCTTTCTTT	CASSRGTGEVVTEAFF
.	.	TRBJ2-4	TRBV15	TGTGCCACCAGCAGAGACAGGATGGACATTCAGTACTTC	CATSRDRMDIQYF
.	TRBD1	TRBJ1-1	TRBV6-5	TGTGCCAGCAGTTACTGGGACAGGGCCACTGAAGCTTTCTTT	CASSYWDRATEAFF
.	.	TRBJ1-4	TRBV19	TGTGCCAGTAGTTTCCGGACTGGAGGAGGGGAAAAACTGTTTTTT	CASSFRTGGGEKLFF
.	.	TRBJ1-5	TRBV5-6	TGTGCCAGCAGCTCAACCGCAACGGTGCATCAGCCCCAGCATTTT	CASSSTATVHQPQHF
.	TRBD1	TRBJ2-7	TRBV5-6	TGTGCCAGCAGCTTGGGGACAGGGGCCTCCGAGCAGTACTTC	CASSLGTGASEQYF
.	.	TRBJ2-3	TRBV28	TGTGCCAGCAGCTTCACAGATACGCAGTATTTT	CASSFTDTQYF
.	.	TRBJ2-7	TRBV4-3	TGCGCCAGCAGCCACCTGCCCCAGGGGACCTACGAGCAGTACTTC	CASSHLPQGTYEQYF
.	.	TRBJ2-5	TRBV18	TGTGCCAGCTCAACAAGGACAGAGGCCCAGTACTTC	CASSTRTEAQYF
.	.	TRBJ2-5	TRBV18	TGTGCCAGCTCACCACTGGGCCAAGAGACCCAGTACTTC	CASSPLGQETQYF
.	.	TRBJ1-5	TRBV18	TGTGCCAGCTCACCGTGGGATATAGCAAATAGCAATCAGCCCCAGCATTTT	CASSPWDIANSNQPQHF
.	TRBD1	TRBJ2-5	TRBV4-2	TGTGCCAGCAGCCAAGGTTCGGGACCCAGGGGGTGGGAGACCCAGTACTTC	CASSQGSGPRGWETQYF
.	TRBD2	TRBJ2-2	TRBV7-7	TGTGCCAGCAGCTTAGCCCTAGCGGGGCTCGACGGGGAGCTGTTTTTT	CASSLALAGLDGELFF
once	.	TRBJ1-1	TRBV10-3	TGTGCCATCAGTGAGAATGGAGGGACTGAAGCTTTCTTT	CAISENGGTEAFF
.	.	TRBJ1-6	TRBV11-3	TGTGCCAGCAGCAACGGGGGGAATTCACCCCTCCACTTT	CASSNGGNSPLHF
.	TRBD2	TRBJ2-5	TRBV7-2	TGTGCCAGCAGCCACTCCGGGACTAGCGGGGGTGGGCAGGAGACCCAGTACTTC	CASSHSGTSGGGQETQYF
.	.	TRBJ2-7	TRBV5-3	TGTGCCAGAAGCCCGGGACACTCCTACGAGCAGTACTTC	CARSPGHSYEQYF
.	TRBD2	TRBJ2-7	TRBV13	TGTGCCAGCAGCAGAGCGGGGGGCGCGTCCTACGAGCAGTACTTC	CASSRAGGASYEQYF
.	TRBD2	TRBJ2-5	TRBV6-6	TGTGCCAGCAGTTTAGGAGCGGGGAGCGAGACCCAGTACTTC	CASSLGAGSETQYF
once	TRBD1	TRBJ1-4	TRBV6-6	TGTGCCAGCAGGGGGAACAGGGGGCTTAATGAAAAACTGTTTTTT	CASRGNRGLNEKLFF
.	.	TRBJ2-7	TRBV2	TGTGCCAGCAGAGTAGGGGTAGAGCAGTACTTC	CASRVGVEQYF
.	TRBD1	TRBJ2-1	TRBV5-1	TGCGCCAGCAGCTTGGACGGACAGGCGTACAATGAGCAGTTCTTC	CASSLDGQAYNEQFF
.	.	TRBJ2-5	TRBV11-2	TGTGCCAGCAGCCCTCGATTGGTTCGAGAGACCCAGTACTTC	CASSPRLVRETQYF
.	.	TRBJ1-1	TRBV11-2	TGTGCCAGCAGCTCGAGGGAGAGCACTGAAGCTTTCTTT	CASSSRESTEAFF
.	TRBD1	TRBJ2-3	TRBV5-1	TGCGCCAGCAGGGGACAGGTCACAGATGCGCAGTATTTT	CASRGQVTDAQYF
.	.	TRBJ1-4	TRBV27	TGTGCCAGCAGTTTAGCGTGGGGGAGTAATGAAAAACTGTTTTTT	CASSLAWGSNEKLFF
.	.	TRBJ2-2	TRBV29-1	TGCAGCGTTGAAGCCTACCCCACCCGGGGCGAGACCACCGGGGAGCTGTTTTTT	CSVEAYPTRGETTGELFF
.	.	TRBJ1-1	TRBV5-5	TGTGCCAGCACCTTCCAGAACACTGAAGCTTTCTTT	CASTFQNTEAFF
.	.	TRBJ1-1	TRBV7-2	TGTGCCAGCAGCTTAAGGCGGTGGGCTTTCTTT	CASSLRRWAFF
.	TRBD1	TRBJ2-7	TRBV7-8	TGTGCCAGCAGCTTGCATCTAGGACAGGGGGCCTACGAGCAGTACTTC	CASSLHLGQGAYEQYF
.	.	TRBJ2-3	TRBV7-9	TGTGCCAGCAGCCCTAGACAGGCCGGCACAGATACGCAGTATTTT	CASSPRQAGTDTQYF